The 19 T cell receptor beta chains listed next were all sequenced from one sample in a study of radiation and T cells in renal cell carcinoma. Stated treatment: 15 Gy SBRT to primary tumor, nephrectomy 4 weeks later. Some clones are missing from TCRdb's copy, which holds only in-frame ones; the method was immunoSEQ multiplex PCR. The sample has around 9,600 clones; around 53% are singletons. The sequences come from tumor tissue, collected from a patient whose treatment included radiotherapy and nephrectomy. The source of these receptors is a man in his sixties with renal cell carcinoma.

As to this clone: At one boundary the junction diverges from the germline segment, which might be a read error. This chain joins TRBV29-1 and TRBJ2-7; 8 nucleotides agree with TRBD1. The CDR3 loop spans 11 amino acids. The germline V gene has CDR1 SQVTM and CDR2 ANQGSEA. DNA for the CDR3: TGCAGCGTTGAGCTCCGAGGACAGGGTATCTTC. It translates to CSVELRGQGIF.

J is TRBJ2-3 and V is TRBV28, with TRBD1 identical over 8 bases. V lost 7 bases, J lost 0 bases, and 9 bases stayed unmatched. CDR3 size: 16 residues. Per the germline V gene, CDR1 is MDHEN and CDR2 is SYDVKM. CDR3 residues: CASNDGRTGSTDTQYF. CDR3 sequence (DNA): TGTGCCAGCAACGATGGAAGGACAGGGAGCACAGATACGCAGTATTTT.

V is TRBV28 and J is TRBJ2-7; a possible D gene is TRBD2 (5 bases). Germline V gene lookup returns CDR1 MDHEN and CDR2 SYDVKM. The CDR3 is 14 amino acids. V lost 8 bases and J lost 0, with 14 bases in between. Here the CDR3 reads CASGPGGSSYEQYF. In DNA form, the CDR3 reads TGTGCCAGCGGCCCGGGTGGGAGCTCCTACGAGCAGTACTTC.

This rearrangement joins TRBV19 to TRBJ1-1; TRBD1 might be the D (5 bases). CDR1 and CDR2 (germline): LNHDA, SQIVND (reference sequence). The CDR3 extends over 12 amino acids. V was trimmed by 7 bases and J by 6 bases, leaving 12 bases between them. CDR3 nucleotides: TGTGCCAGTACAGGGTTAGTATCTGAAGCTTTCTTT. Amino acids: CASTGLVSEAFF.

This clone was recorded only once. This rearrangement joins TRBV9 to TRBJ2-1, with D perhaps TRBD1 or TRBD2 (5 bases each). The CDR3 loop spans 16 amino acids. Per germline, CDR1 SGDLS and CDR2 YYNGEE. V lost 3 bases, J lost 5 bases, and 18 bases lay in between. Written as DNA, the CDR3 is TGTGCCAGCAGCGCTCCTCAGGGAGCCGGGGACAATGAGCAGTTCTTC. Translated: CASSAPQGAGDNEQFF.

The chain has TRBV6-5 and TRBJ2-7, with D unresolved. From germline, CDR1 is MNHEY and CDR2 SVGAGI. The length of the CDR3 is 13 residues. Trimming pared 6 bases from V and 4 bases from J, leaving 13 bases between. CDR3 in amino acids: CASSPGPLYEQYF. The CDR3 DNA is TGTGCCAGCAGCCCTGGCCCGCTTTACGAGCAGTACTTC.

The V call is TRBV6-1, the J call TRBJ2-6; no definite D call. Trimming cost V 6 bases and J 0 bases, with 9 bases left between them. Germline-derived CDR1 and CDR2 are MNHNS and SASEGT. The CDR3 length is 15 residues. The CDR3 reads CASSPSSSGANVLTF. In DNA, the CDR3 is TGTGCCAGCAGCCCCTCCAGCTCTGGGGCCAACGTCCTGACTTTC.

The V and J genes are TRBV27 and TRBJ2-7; 12 bases are a match to TRBD2. CDR3 length: 18 amino acids. The V segment lost 6 bases and the J segment 6 bases; nucleotides outside the gene matches: 18. Germline assignment: CDR1 MNHEY and CDR2 SMNVEV (reference sequence). The CDR3 is CASSHHLRLAGVPGEQYF. As DNA, the CDR3 is TGTGCCAGCAGCCATCATTTGAGACTAGCGGGAGTTCCGGGCGAGCAGTACTTC.

The chain carries TRBV7-8 and TRBJ2-7; D possibly corresponds to TRBD2 (6 bases). The CDR3 is 19 amino acids. V lost 2 bases, J lost 0 bases, and 23 bases lay in between. Germline-derived CDR1 and CDR2 are SGHVS and FQNEAQ. CDR3: CASSLKTRPPHPTSYEQYF. In DNA form, the CDR3 reads TGTGCCAGCAGCTTAAAGACTAGGCCCCCACACCCGACCTCCTACGAGCAGTACTTC.

The V and J genes are TRBV7-3 and TRBJ1-1; D is ambiguous. This CDR3 contains 13 residues. Trimming removed 1 base from V and 3 bases from J, with 6 bases in between. Germline lookup yields CDR1 SGHTA and CDR2 FQGTGA. CDR3: CASSLSWDTEAFF. In DNA, the CDR3 is TGTGCCAGCAGCTTAAGTTGGGACACTGAAGCTTTCTTT.

The rearrangement uses TRBV11-2 and TRBJ1-2, with 11 positions matching TRBD1. V lost 4 bases to trimming and J lost 5 bases; unmatched junction nucleotides: 6. This CDR3 region has 15 residues. Germline V gene sequence: CDR1 SGHAT, CDR2 FQNNGV. The CDR3: CASSSIRDRGYGYTF. Written as DNA, the CDR3 is TGTGCCAGCAGCTCTATCCGGGACAGGGGGTATGGCTACACCTTC.

This clone has a handful of counts. The chain joins TRBV28 to TRBJ1-4; D uncertain. The CDR3 is made up of 15 amino acids. V was cut by 4 bases and J by 7 bases, with 16 bases left in between. Germline V CDR1 and CDR2: MDHEN, SYDVKM. CDR3 residues: CASSSRGFVSEKLFF. The CDR3 DNA reads as TGTGCCAGCAGTTCAAGAGGGTTTGTTAGTGAAAAACTGTTTTTT.

This chain links TRBV15 with TRBJ2-1, with 12 positions matching TRBD2. V trimming: 2 bases; J trimming: 7 bases; junction bases outside the gene matches: 3. Germline loops: CDR1 LNHNV, CDR2 YYDKDF (reference sequence). This CDR3 is built from 15 residues. CDR3 in amino acids: CATSRRLAGENEQFF. The CDR3 nucleotides are TGTGCCACCAGCAGAAGACTAGCGGGGGAAAATGAGCAGTTCTTC.

The chain uses TRBV7-9 and TRBJ1-1, with unresolved D. The CDR3 has 13 residues. Germline assignment: CDR1 SEHNR and CDR2 FQNEAQ (reference sequence). Trimming pared 1 base from V and 1 base from J, leaving 4 bases between. The CDR3 region has the DNA TGTGCCAGCAGCTTAGGACAGAACACTGAAGCTTTCTTT. This translates into CASSLGQNTEAFF.

This clone appeared a few times. The gene calls are TRBV6-5 and TRBJ1-5, with D unclear. Looked up from germline, CDR1 is MNHEY and CDR2 is SVGAGI. Deletions cut 7 bases from V and 5 bases from J, with 12 bases between. CDR3 length: 13 amino acids. The CDR3 nucleotides read TGTGCCAGCACTCTTAACTGGGATCAGCCCCAGCATTTT. This encodes CASTLNWDQPQHF.

The chain has TRBV13 and TRBJ2-1, with D possibly being TRBD1 (5 bases). The CDR3 extends over 16 amino acids. In germline, CDR1 is PRHDT, CDR2 FYEKMQ (reference sequence). V was shortened by 1 base and J by 2 bases, with 12 bases between the two germline ends. The CDR3 DNA is TGTGCCAGCAGCTTAGATGACAGTAATCCCTACAATGAGCAGTTCTTC. This codes for CASSLDDSNPYNEQFF.

The chain carries TRBV18 and TRBJ1-2; a possible D gene is TRBD1 (6 bases). The CDR3 loop spans 14 amino acids. V gave up 0 bases and J gave up 4 bases, with 9 bases separating them. Germline V gene sequence: CDR1 KGHSH, CDR2 LQKENI. The CDR3 DNA reads TGTGCCAGCTCACCACCGGGGGGCGCCTATGGCTACACCTTC. Translated, it gives CASSPPGGAYGYTF.

Within the sample, this clone is medium-sized. The gene calls are TRBV28 and TRBJ2-7, with D perhaps TRBD2 (5 bases). The germline V gene has CDR1 MDHEN and CDR2 SYDVKM. Trimming took 5 bases from V and 3 from J, leaving 11 bases between them. The CDR3 is 13 amino acids. The CDR3 nucleotides are TGTGCCAGCAGTAGGCGGAGGAGCTACGAGCAGTACTTC. It yields the protein CASSRRRSYEQYF.

In this sample, this clone turned up a few times. The rearrangement uses TRBV5-1 and TRBJ1-1, with D possibly TRBD1 on 6 matching bases. With 4 bases removed from V and 5 bases from J, the gap between germline ends came to 21 bases. Germline V gives CDR1 SGHRS, CDR2 YFSETQ. CDR3 length: 16 amino acids. This CDR3 is CASSPSLGVGGTEAFF. CDR3 nucleotides: TGCGCCAGCAGCCCGTCCTTAGGCGTAGGGGGTACTGAAGCTTTCTTT.